This T cell receptor (beta chain) was retrieved from a study of T cell repertoires in cytomegalovirus infection. This clonotype showed up just a few times. TCRdb reanalysed the reads using MiXCR and keeps one entry per CDR3 protein. This sample has 310,000 or so distinct CDR3 sequences, with 17% found just once. The V gene lost 5 bases and the J gene lost 6 bases, with 16 bases spanning the gap. The CDR3 contains 14 residues. The sequencing input was PBMCs. The V gene is TRBV12-3 or TRBV12-4, the J gene TRBJ1-1; D gene unclear. The receptor was isolated from a human donor in good health (CMV status not recorded). Some clones in this sample may be carry-over from other donors' samples. The CDR3 coding sequence is TGTGCCAGCAGTCTCCCCGGGGTTGGTGCTGAAGCTTTCTTT. Protein sequence: CASSLPGVGAEAFF.